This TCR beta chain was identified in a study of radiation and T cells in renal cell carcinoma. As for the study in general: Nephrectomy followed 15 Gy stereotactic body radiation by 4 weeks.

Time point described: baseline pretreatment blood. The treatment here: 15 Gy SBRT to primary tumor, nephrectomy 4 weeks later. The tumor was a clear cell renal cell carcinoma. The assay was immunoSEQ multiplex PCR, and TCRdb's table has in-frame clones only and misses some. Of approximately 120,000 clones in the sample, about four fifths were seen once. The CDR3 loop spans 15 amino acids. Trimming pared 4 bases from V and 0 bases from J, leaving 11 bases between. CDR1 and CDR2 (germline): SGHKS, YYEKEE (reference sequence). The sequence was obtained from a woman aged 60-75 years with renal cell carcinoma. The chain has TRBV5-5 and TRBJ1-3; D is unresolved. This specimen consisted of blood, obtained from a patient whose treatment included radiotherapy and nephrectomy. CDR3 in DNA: TGTGCCAGCAGCCAGGCGGGGAGCTCTGGAAACACCATATATTTT. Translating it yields CASSQAGSSGNTIYF. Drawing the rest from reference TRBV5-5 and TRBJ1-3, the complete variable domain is DAGVTQSPTHLIKTRGQQVTLRCSPISGHKSVSWYQQVLGQGPQFIFQYYEKEERGRGNFPDRFSARQFPNYSSELNVNALLLGDSALYLCASSQAGSSGNTIYFGEGSWLTVV.